These T cell receptor beta chains were read from a single sample in a study. TCRdb fed the 5' RACE reads into MiXCR, producing one record per CDR3 protein. The table includes approximately 10,000 distinct CDR3 sequences, around 36% detected once. The sequenced sample was Tregs sorted from blood. Every receptor here comes from a female donor with breast cancer. Each CDR3 is given without its conserved first and last residue.

V gene	J gene	CDR3 protein
TRBV10-3	TRBJ2-1	AIRSGLAGEWNEQF
TRBV6-2/TRBV6-3	TRBJ2-7	ASSYGTQNHYEQY
TRBV12-3/TRBV12-4	TRBJ2-4	ASSPHPGSGGKNIQY
TRBV6-7	TRBJ1-4	ASSYSINPGAGIEKLF
TRBV28	TRBJ1-2	ASSLTGAGYT
TRBV20-1	TRBJ2-5	SAREATSGKVTQY
TRBV5-1	TRBJ1-1	ASSLFGQGWKNTEAF
TRBV20-1	TRBJ2-1	SASPLAGGYNEQF
TRBV20-1	TRBJ2-2	SARGLRGLTTSGRPNTGELF
TRBV4-3	TRBJ1-2	ASSQEGRGFGYT
TRBV3-1	TRBJ2-7	ASSRGTYEQY
TRBV5-1	TRBJ2-1	ASSSPAGVRF
TRBV5-1	TRBJ1-1	ASGNRDTEAF
TRBV5-5	TRBJ2-1	ASSRTGDLGNEQF
TRBV20-1	TRBJ2-1	SARRYNEQF
TRBV7-2	TRBJ2-1	ASSAEDFYNEQF
TRBV7-2	TRBJ2-3	ASSHGQGGDTQY
TRBV20-1	TRBJ2-7	SARTQPSGDYEQY
TRBV27	TRBJ1-5	GSSLSPPGPTQPQH
TRBV9	TRBJ2-3	ASSAKGGPDTQY
TRBV4-2	TRBJ1-5	ASSQSTGSNQPQH
TRBV4-2	TRBJ1-1	ASSQGRMNTEAF
TRBV6-2/TRBV6-3	TRBJ1-1	ASSYSWGLTEAF
TRBV4-1	TRBJ1-3	ASSQTRGNTIY
TRBV11-2	TRBJ2-5	ASSTQATSRTQY
TRBV20-1	TRBJ2-1	SAIFWRLDSYDEQF
TRBV5-1	TRBJ1-4	ASSPGHGPPNEKLF
TRBV6-2/TRBV6-3	TRBJ1-1	ASSYSGRGLVNTEAF
TRBV24-1	TRBJ2-1	ATSGAVGRSYNEQF
TRBV18	TRBJ1-1	ASSPPKWGLYTEAF
TRBV5-1	TRBJ2-7	ASSLGSGYEQY
TRBV7-9	TRBJ2-1	ASLLGLAGVNEQF
TRBV5-1	TRBJ2-4	ASSLDSVVAGRYNIQY
TRBV27	TRBJ2-2	ASNRSSGELF
TRBV4-2	TRBJ2-2	ASSTPDTGELF
TRBV20-1	TRBJ2-5	SASDRETQY
TRBV6-5	TRBJ2-1	ASRRDSGRAGNEQF
TRBV12-3/TRBV12-4	TRBJ1-5	ASSFKFGGQPQH
TRBV20-1	TRBJ1-4	SARAPPGGEKLF
TRBV4-2	TRBJ2-3	ASSQDMASGSLGADTQY
TRBV20-1	TRBJ2-3	SARAQAGELFDTQY